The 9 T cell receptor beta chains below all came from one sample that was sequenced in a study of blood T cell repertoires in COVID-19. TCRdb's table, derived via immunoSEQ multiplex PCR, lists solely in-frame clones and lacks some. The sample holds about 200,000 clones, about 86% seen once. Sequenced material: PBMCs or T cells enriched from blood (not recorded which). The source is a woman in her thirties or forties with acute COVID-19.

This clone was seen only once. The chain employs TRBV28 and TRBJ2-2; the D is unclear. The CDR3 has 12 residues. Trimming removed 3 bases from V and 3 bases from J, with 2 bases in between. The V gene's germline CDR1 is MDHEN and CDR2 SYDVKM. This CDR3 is CASSFYTGELFF. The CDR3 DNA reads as TGTGCCAGCAGTTTCTACACCGGGGAGCTGTTTTTT.

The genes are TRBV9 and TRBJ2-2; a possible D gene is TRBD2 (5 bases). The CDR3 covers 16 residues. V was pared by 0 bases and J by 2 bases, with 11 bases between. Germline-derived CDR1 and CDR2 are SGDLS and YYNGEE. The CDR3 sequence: CASSVGSGYNTGELFF. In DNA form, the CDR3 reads TGTGCCAGCAGCGTAGGCTCGGGATACAACACCGGGGAGCTGTTTTTT.

The DNA for the CDR3 is TGTGCCAGCAGTTTAGCCAGAAATCAGCCCCAGCATTTT. Amino acid sequence: CASSLARNQPQHF. V usage is TRBV27 and J usage is TRBJ1-5; no clear D gene. The CDR3 spans 13 residues. Trimming stripped 2 bases from V and 4 bases from J, with 6 bases between. CDR1 is MNHEY, CDR2 SMNVEV, per germline (reference sequence).

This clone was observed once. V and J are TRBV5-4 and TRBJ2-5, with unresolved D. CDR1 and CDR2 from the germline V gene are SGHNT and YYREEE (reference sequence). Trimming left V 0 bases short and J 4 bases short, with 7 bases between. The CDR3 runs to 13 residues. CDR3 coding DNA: TGTGCCAGCAGCTTGGCCAAGAGAGAGACCCAGTACTTC. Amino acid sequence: CASSLAKRETQYF.

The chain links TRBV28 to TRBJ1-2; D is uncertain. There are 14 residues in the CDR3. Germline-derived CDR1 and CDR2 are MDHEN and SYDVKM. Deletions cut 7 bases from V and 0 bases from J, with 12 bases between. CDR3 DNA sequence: TGTGCCAGCACCCTCCCCCTCGCTAACTATGGCTACACCTTC. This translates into CASTLPLANYGYTF.

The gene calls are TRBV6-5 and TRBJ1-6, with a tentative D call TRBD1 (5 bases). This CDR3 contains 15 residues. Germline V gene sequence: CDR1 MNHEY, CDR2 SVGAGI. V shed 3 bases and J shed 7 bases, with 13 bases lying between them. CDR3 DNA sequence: TGTGCCAGCAGTTATAAGGGACTCTTAAATTCACCCCTCCACTTT. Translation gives CASSYKGLLNSPLHF.

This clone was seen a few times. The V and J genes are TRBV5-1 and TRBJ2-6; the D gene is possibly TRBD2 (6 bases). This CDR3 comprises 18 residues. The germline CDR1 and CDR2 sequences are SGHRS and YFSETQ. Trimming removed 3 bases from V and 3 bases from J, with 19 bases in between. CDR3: CASSSKAGSIDGANVLTF. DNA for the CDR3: TGCGCCAGCAGCTCGAAGGCCGGGAGCATAGATGGGGCCAACGTCCTGACTTTC.

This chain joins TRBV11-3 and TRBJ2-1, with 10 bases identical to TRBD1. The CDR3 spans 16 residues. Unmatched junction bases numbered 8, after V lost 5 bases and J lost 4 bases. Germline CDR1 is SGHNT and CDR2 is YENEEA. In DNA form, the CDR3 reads TGTGCCAGCAGCCCAGGCGACAGGGGGCCTTACAATGAGCAGTTCTTC. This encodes CASSPGDRGPYNEQFF.

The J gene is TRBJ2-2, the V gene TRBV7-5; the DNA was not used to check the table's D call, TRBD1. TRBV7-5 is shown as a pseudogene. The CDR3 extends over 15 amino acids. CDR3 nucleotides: TGTGTCAGAAGCTTAACAGGGGCGAACACCGGGGAGCTGTTTTTT. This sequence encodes CVRSLTGANTGELFF.